Here is one T cell receptor (beta chain) with its context. Antigen unknown. These data come from a study of early stage breast cancer tumors. Study-level results: Tumor and normal breast were distinguished via blood comparison in about 90% of the 16 patients. Commonly generated sequences made up most enriched TCRB sequences shared between patients.

TCRdb keeps only in-frame clones here, not all; method: immunoSEQ multiplex PCR. Of about 50,000 clones listed, about 77% are singletons. This TCR derives from a person aged 40-50 years with breast cancer. The source material was blood.

The CDR3 is CAWRGQGGSGNTIYF. The CDR3 DNA sequence: TGTGCCTGGAGGGGGCAGGGCGGCTCTGGAAACACCATATATTTT. V is TRBV30 and J is TRBJ1-3; TRBD1 is a possible D gene (5 bases). V lost 3 bases to trimming and J lost 0 bases, with 12 bases between them. The CDR3 sequence is 15 residues long. The V gene's germline CDR1 is GTSNPN and CDR2 SVGIG (reference sequence).